This section outlines one T cell receptor (beta chain) sequence together with its context. The data stem from a study of T cell responses to AZD1222 COVID-19 vaccine. Germline V gene data show CDR1 as LGHNA and CDR2 as YSLEER. The CDR3 spans 13 residues. V lost 0 bases and J 5 bases, leaving 7 bases between the germline ends. Clones were sequenced by immunoSEQ multiplex PCR, and TCRdb holds only the in-frame ones, with some missing. This sample yields around 100,000 clones, of which around 87% are seen a single time; 4.2% belongs to the top ten. The sample here was peripheral blood, taken on day 0 of MenACWY control vaccination. This clonotype was obtained from an adult in good health. The chain uses TRBV4-3 and TRBJ1-1; D gene uncertain. CDR3 region: CASSQDWGTEAFF. In DNA form, the CDR3 reads TGCGCCAGCAGCCAAGATTGGGGAACTGAAGCTTTCTTT.